The subject of this entry is one TCR beta chain. No cognate antigen has been identified for it. Qualities for individual bases were not recorded, and no much larger clone is one base off. Every donor in the study was a healthy Caucasian. The twin cohort consisted of three pairs of female monozygotic twins, all aged roughly 18 to 30 years. Miltenyi CD45RO+ enrichment and human naive T-cell isolation kits were used to isolate memory (CD45RO+) and naive T cells from PBMC. This specimen comes from a study of identical twins (TCRdb year 2016). Notes on the research overall: To test whether fetal clonotypes persist, this study deep-sequenced TCR alpha and beta repertoires from monozygotic twins, from unrelated adults of various ages, and from cord blood. To rule out contamination, the twin experiments were replicated at different times with different library preparation protocols.

Findings and caveats that apply to the study as a whole: Fewer insertions were carried by abundant cord blood beta clonotypes; a weaker similar trend was observed in young adult naive repertoires, while no such trend was observed in memory repertoires. In beta out-of-frame sequences, excess twin sharing was weaker, because having fewer shared sequences lowered the signal-to-noise ratio. In monozygotic twins, out-of-frame TCR alpha sharing was systematically underestimated by recombination models, although the models agreed with sharing between unrelated individuals. Because the same donors could not be followed over many years, the conclusions depended on cross-sectional statistical analysis. Invariant T cells such as MAIT and iNKT could partly confound zero-insertion analyses, although diverse VJ usage argued against such confounding for most clonotypes. Compared with coincidental sharing between unrelated individuals, out-of-frame TCR alpha sequences shared between twins had an excess of sequences with low generation probability.

Its CDR3 holds 17 amino acids, cysteine through phenylalanine. Only the CDR3 portion is preserved as DNA: 51 bases, with reading frame beginning at the first base. Taken from the germline V gene, the CDR1 and CDR2 loops are SNHLY and FYNNEI. V ends up 5 bases short and J 0 bases short, with an unmatched junction base count of 4. The method was 5' RACE. The run used an Illumina HiSeq 2000. A universal primer binding site was added through template switching, and the final cDNA carried a unique molecular identifier so that TCR cDNA molecules could be counted accurately. Specific primers in the conserved constant-segment region were used to synthesize first-strand cDNA for TCR alpha and beta chains. To control for contamination, every cDNA library carried two barcodes: a SMART-Mk sample barcode plus Illumina barcodes. TruSeq adapter sequences, together with Illumina sample barcodes, were added in two successive PCR steps. The Illumina HiSeq platform was used with custom primers to sequence TCR alpha and beta cDNA libraries. From the authors' description of their analysis: MiGEC processed the raw reads to extract unique molecular identifiers, while MiXCR was used to determine the CDR3 positions. For each individual, recombination models were inferred using an EM algorithm with the repgenHMM and IGoR tools. The analysis of shared clonotypes was done with the tcR package in R, with sharing normalized by the product of cloneset sizes. Out-of-frame nonproductive sequences were analyzed to study raw recombination free of thymic and clonal selection effects. TCRdb cleaned the public reads at Q25 with fastp, built clones with MiXCR and kept in-frame beta chains. Rows are combined by CDR3 protein, so each entry shows the most common genes and DNA. These V and J calls originate from TCRdb's pipeline instead of the authors' own analysis. The sample profile shows fewer than 250,000 distinct CDR3 sequences; 5.5% to 7% of them were found once. The biggest ten clones account for roughly 3.4% of the sample.

These data are also associated with another study on yellow fever vaccine responses in identical twins. In that second paper, the authors write: The authors reported that the T cell response to vaccination in identical twins appeared partly convergent and partly personalized. In identical twins, the study followed T cell clones that responded to the vaccine with precision.

This chain joins TRBV2 to TRBJ2-1; TRBD2 lines up with 13 middle nucleotides. Sample: memory (CD45RO+) T cells sorted from blood. What the cell subset or site label conveys for this sample: CD45RO+ enriched T cells. This clonotype originated in a woman younger than 35 in good health. The CDR3: CASSTRTSGSSYNEQFF. The bases are TGTGCCAGCAGTACCCGGACTAGCGGGAGCTCCTACAATGAGCAGTTCTTC.